The 25 T cell receptor beta chains in this list originate from one sample, sequenced in a study of blood T cell repertoires in COVID-19. Here immunoSEQ multiplex PCR was the method, and the copy in TCRdb shows in-frame clones only, minus some. The table lists 15,000 to 20,000 clones, around 91% of them singletons. Sequencing was carried out using peripheral blood. These receptors were obtained from a man aged 55 to 69 with active COVID-19.

V and J are TRBV5-4 and TRBJ2-1; a weak D match, TRBD2 (6 bases). The CDR3 spans 14 residues. Trimming removed 0 bases at V and 12 bases at J, with 16 bases between. Looked up from germline, CDR1 is SGHNT and CDR2 is YYREEE (reference sequence). The chain's CDR3 is CASSLGSAGGLQFF. The CDR3, as DNA: TGTGCCAGCAGCTTGGGGTCAGCGGGCGGGTTGCAGTTCTTC.

This sequence joins TRBV5-1 and TRBJ2-5; 8 bases agree with TRBD2. V lost 5 bases, J lost 5 bases, and 5 bases stayed unmatched. This CDR3 contains 13 residues. The germline CDR1 and CDR2 sequences are SGHRS and YFSETQ. DNA for the CDR3: TGCGCCAGCAGATTTCTAGCGGGTGAGACCCAGTACTTC. It encodes CASRFLAGETQYF.

This clone was seen a single time. The V gene is TRBV18, the J gene TRBJ1-6, with D possibly TRBD1 on 5 matching bases. Looked up from germline, CDR1 is KGHSH and CDR2 is LQKENI. Trimming took 2 bases from V and 15 from J, leaving 14 bases between them. CDR3 length: 13 amino acids. The CDR3 DNA sequence: TGTGCCAGCTCACCAGGTTCAGGACAAATCCTCCACTTT. Translating it yields CASSPGSGQILHF.

The chain combines TRBV7-9 with TRBJ1-3; D may be TRBD1 (6 bases). This CDR3 is 13 amino acids long. The V end lost 3 bases, the J end lost 4 bases, and 7 bases lay between the germline ends. Germline CDR1 and CDR2: SEHNR and FQNEAQ (reference sequence). CDR3 bases: TGTGCCAGCAGCTTCCAGGGGGGAAACACCATATATTTT. It yields the protein CASSFQGGNTIYF.

The rearrangement links TRBV2 to TRBJ2-3; D is unresolved. Trimming took 4 bases from V and 4 from J, leaving 3 bases between them. Germline values: CDR1 SNHLY, CDR2 FYNNEI. This CDR3 spans 11 amino acids. As DNA, the CDR3 is TGTGCCAGCAGTGCCGCAGATACGCAGTATTTT. Its protein is CASSAADTQYF.

This sequence joins TRBV6-2 or TRBV6-3 and TRBJ2-3, with 8 bases identical to TRBD1. Trimming took 5 bases from V and 2 from J; bases not matched to a gene: 6. The CDR3 totals 15 residues. Germline CDR1 and CDR2: MNHEY and SVGEGT. CDR3 in DNA: TGTGCCAGCAGTCCCGGACAGGGCTACACAGATACGCAGTATTTT. It specifies CASSPGQGYTDTQYF.

The rearrangement uses TRBV29-1 and TRBJ1-1; tentatively, D is TRBD1 (5 bases). The CDR3 has 14 residues. Germline V CDR1 and CDR2: SQVTM, ANQGSEA. Trimming took 4 bases from V and 2 from J, leaving 14 bases between them. This chain's CDR3 is CSVVQGARNTEAFF. The CDR3 DNA follows: TGCAGCGTTGTTCAGGGCGCTAGAAACACTGAAGCTTTCTTT.

The V call is TRBV5-1, the J call TRBJ1-1; TRBD1 aligns across 8 bases. The length of the CDR3 is 16 residues. The V and J ends lost 5 bases and 2 bases, in that order; junction bases with no gene match: 11. Germline V gives CDR1 SGHRS, CDR2 YFSETQ. The DNA for the CDR3 is TGCGCCAGCAGTGCGGGTATAGGACAGGGAAACACTGAAGCTTTCTTT. Amino acids: CASSAGIGQGNTEAFF.

The chain couples TRBV3-1 (or the pseudogene TRBV3-2) to TRBJ2-2; TRBD2 aligns across 9 bases. V shed 2 bases, J shed 6 bases, and the junction held 4 bases outside the gene matches. From germline, CDR1 is LGHDT and CDR2 YNNKEL (reference sequence). The CDR3 is made up of 15 amino acids. The CDR3 bases are TGTGCCAGCAGCCAAAGCGGGGGGACGGCCGGGGAGCTGTTTTTT. It translates to CASSQSGGTAGELFF.

The genes are TRBV5-1 and TRBJ2-1; 7 positions agree with TRBD1. The V and J ends lost 3 bases and 6 bases, in that order; junction bases with no gene match: 6. Per the germline V gene, CDR1 is SGHRS and CDR2 is YFSETQ. The CDR3 length is 14 residues. The CDR3 sequence is CASSSGGSVNEQFF. CDR3 in DNA: TGCGCCAGCAGCTCAGGGGGTTCCGTCAATGAGCAGTTCTTC.

The chain has TRBV6-5 and TRBJ1-2; 8 nucleotides line up with TRBD1. The CDR3 consists of 14 residues. Germline trimming cut 5 bases from V and 5 bases from J; bases unmatched to any gene: 7. Germline CDR1 is MNHEY and CDR2 is SVGAGI. The DNA of the CDR3 is TGTGCCAGCAGTACAGGGGGAAGAGGGTATGGCTACACCTTC. Translation: CASSTGGRGYGYTF.

The chain employs TRBV7-2 and TRBJ2-2; no firm D call. The CDR3 covers 15 residues. Looked up from germline, CDR1 is SGHTA and CDR2 is FQGNSA. Trimming removed 0 bases from V and 4 bases from J, with 9 bases in between. The CDR3 DNA sequence: TGTGCCAGCAGCTTAGCGCAGGCGAGCACCGGGGAGCTGTTTTTT. Encoded protein: CASSLAQASTGELFF.

The rearrangement uses TRBV13 and TRBJ2-7; 12 nucleotides line up with TRBD1. V trimming: 5 bases; J trimming: 2 bases; junction bases outside the gene matches: 4. CDR3 size: 15 residues. Germline V gene data show CDR1 as PRHDT and CDR2 as FYEKMQ (reference sequence). The CDR3 DNA reads TGTGCCAGCAGCGGACGGGACAGGGGGCCCTACGAGCAGTACTTC. This codes for CASSGRDRGPYEQYF.

The gene calls are TRBV2 and TRBJ1-5; D might be TRBD1 (6 bases). The CDR3 runs 15 residues. Trimming left V 4 bases short and J 0 bases short, with 10 bases between. Germline CDR1 reads SNHLY; CDR2 reads FYNNEI. CDR3 region: CASSADSASNQPQHF. CDR3 nucleotides: TGTGCCAGCAGTGCGGACAGTGCTAGCAATCAGCCCCAGCATTTT.

This clone came up once. The genes are TRBV5-8 and TRBJ1-1; 9 nucleotides match TRBD1. The germline V gene has CDR1 SGHTS and CDR2 YDEGEE. This CDR3 region has 16 residues. The V gene end was trimmed by 4 bases and the J gene end by 4 bases; junction bases not matched to a gene: 11. The DNA of the CDR3 is TGTGCCAGCAGCCCGGGACCGGGACAGGGATCCACTGAAGCTTTCTTT. It codes for CASSPGPGQGSTEAFF.

This clone has only one observation. The chain links TRBV28 to TRBJ2-6; 7 bases fit TRBD1. With V trimmed by 6 bases and J by 2 bases, 1 base remained unmatched. Germline V gene data show CDR1 as MDHEN and CDR2 as SYDVKM. The CDR3 is 14 amino acids. The CDR3 reads CASSGTAGANVLTF. CDR3 in DNA: TGTGCCAGCAGCGGGACAGCTGGGGCCAACGTCCTGACTTTC.

The chain has TRBV2 and TRBJ2-7; 15 bases align to TRBD2. The germline V gene has CDR1 SNHLY and CDR2 FYNNEI. V lost 8 bases, J lost 7 bases, and 3 bases stayed unmatched. The length of the CDR3 is 13 residues. CDR3 in DNA: TGTGCCAGCGGACTAGCGGGGGGGTTAGAGCAGTACGTC. It is translated as CASGLAGGLEQYV.

V is TRBV29-1 and J is TRBJ1-1, with D perhaps TRBD1 (6 bases). From germline, CDR1 is SQVTM and CDR2 ANQGSEA. This CDR3 is built from 13 residues. The V end was cut by 8 bases, the J end by 1 base, with 14 bases between. CDR3 loop: CSTRGHPNTEAFF. The CDR3 region has the DNA TGCAGCACCCGGGGACACCCGAACACTGAAGCTTTCTTT.

The J gene is TRBJ1-1, the V gene TRBV5-5; 11 bases line up with TRBD1. The CDR3 has 16 amino acids. With V trimmed by 4 bases and J by 5 bases, 10 bases remained unmatched. The germline V gene has CDR1 SGHKS and CDR2 YYEKEE (reference sequence). The CDR3 protein is CASSTRTGGSGTEAFF. DNA for the CDR3: TGTGCCAGCAGCACCCGGACAGGGGGCTCGGGGACTGAAGCTTTCTTT.

The rearrangement links TRBV6-5 to TRBJ1-4; tentative D call: TRBD1 (6 bases). This CDR3 comprises 12 residues. Germline V gene lookup returns CDR1 MNHEY and CDR2 SVGAGI. The chain's CDR3 is CAGGQLNEKLFF. The DNA for the CDR3 is TGTGCAGGTGGACAGCTAAATGAAAAACTGTTTTTT.

This clone is medium-sized by share. This chain uses TRBV12-3 or TRBV12-4 with TRBJ1-2; weak D call: TRBD1 (6 bases). V lost 7 bases to trimming and J lost 5 bases, with 14 bases between them. The CDR3 has 13 residues. The CDR3 coding sequence is TGTGCCAGCAATCAAGGGGGTGGGTATGGCTACACCTTC. Its translation: CASNQGGGYGYTF.

This CDR3 is CASRERAGEETQYF. The CDR3 DNA sequence: TGCGCCAGCCGAGAGAGAGCGGGGGAAGAGACCCAGTACTTC. The J gene is TRBJ2-5, the V gene TRBV5-1; 8 bases are shared with TRBD2. CDR3 length: 14 residues. V trimming: 7 bases; J trimming: 3 bases; junction bases outside the gene matches: 8. CDR1 and CDR2 (germline): SGHRS, YFSETQ.

For this clone: One junction end disagrees with the germline gene, perhaps due to a read error. CDR3 region: CASSFLASDMQYF. The CDR3 DNA is TGTGCCAGCAGTTTTTTAGCTTCAGATATGCAGTATTTT. The chain joins TRBV27 to TRBJ2-3; D unresolved. Germline CDR1 and CDR2: MNHEY and SMNVEV (reference sequence). CDR3 length: 13 residues.

The chain carries TRBV11-2 and TRBJ2-7; no reliable D call. V gave up 0 bases and J gave up 3 bases, with 12 bases separating them. The V gene's germline CDR1 is SGHAT and CDR2 FQNNGV. The CDR3 is made up of 15 amino acids. This chain's CDR3 is CASSLDLFPLYEQYV. The CDR3 region has the DNA TGTGCCAGCAGCTTAGATCTATTCCCGCTCTACGAGCAGTACGTC.

The chain combines TRBV7-9 with TRBJ2-3; D might be TRBD2 (6 bases). The V end lost 4 bases, the J end lost 5 bases, and 13 bases lay between the germline ends. The length of the CDR3 is 14 residues. The germline CDR1 and CDR2 sequences are SEHNR and FQNEAQ (reference sequence). The CDR3 region is CASSSPGGKDTQYF. CDR3 nucleotide sequence: TGTGCCAGCAGCTCGCCCGGGGGAAAAGATACGCAGTATTTT.